This TCR beta chain was sequenced for a study of blood T cell repertoires in COVID-19. Study details: Some COVID-19 samples were acute and others convalescent; all came from the United States, Italy and Spain. Sources were T cells, B-cell-depleted T cells, or PBMCs; the material itself was cDNA or gDNA.

The V and J ends lost 3 bases and 4 bases respectively, with 13 bases between them. The CDR3 runs to 15 residues. Germline V gene data show CDR1 as MDHEN and CDR2 as SYDVKM. Generated by immunoSEQ multiplex PCR, the TCRdb table keeps only in-frame clones and is missing some. The sample has about 300,000 clones, around 92% seen once. In Seattle, patients joined the study during active infection and were tracked longitudinally. The chain combines TRBV28 with TRBJ2-1; D is possibly TRBD1 (6 bases). Sequenced input: peripheral blood. The sequence was obtained from a woman aged 30 to 39 with COVID-19, enrolled during active disease. The DNA of the CDR3 is TGTGCCAGCAGTTTCCGGCTCGGACAGTACAATGAGCAGTTCTTC. Amino acid sequence: CASSFRLGQYNEQFF.